The sequence of this TCR beta chain was determined in a study of cytomegalovirus exposure and HLA in healthy donors. Study at large: Of the donors genotyped, about 410 in all, 75% to 85% fell in the Caucasian-associated ancestry cluster.

Worth noting for this clone: Its antigen remains unidentified.

This PCR relied on a set of 60 Vbeta primers and 13 Jbeta primers. Clones were sequenced by immunoSEQ multiplex PCR, and TCRdb holds only the in-frame ones, with some missing. The sample comprises about 140,000 clones, nearly 80% of which are singletons, and around 2% rests with the top ten. Study-wide points: Some V segments, TRBV6-2 and TRBV6-3 among them, were indistinguishable and were therefore excluded. TCR beta chain V- and J-gene trimming was linked, in a later analysis, to a missense variant in DCLRE1C.

Germline assignment: CDR1 SGHTA and CDR2 FQGNSA. CDR3 length equals 15 residues. The ends lost 2 bases at V and 14 bases at J; junction bases unmatched: 12. This sequence originates from a man in his thirties or forties in good health and CMV-seronegative. This chain uses TRBV7-2 with TRBJ2-1; the match to TRBD2 covers 10 bases. Sequences were obtained from PBMCs. As DNA, the CDR3 is TGTGCCAGCAGCTTATCGCAGCTAGCGGGAGTATATAAGTTCTTC. As protein: CASSLSQLAGVYKFF.